Presented here are 32 T cell receptor beta chains from one specimen sequenced in a study of T cell changes during pregnancy in multiple sclerosis. The table came from immunoSEQ multiplex PCR; TCRdb's copy has only in-frame clones and leaves some out. The top ten clones hold approximately 0.5% of a sample with fewer than 35,000 clones, 90% of them seen once. Material: CD4+ T cells from peripheral blood mononuclear cells, obtained in the third trimester of pregnancy. These receptors were collected from a female donor in good health, enrolled as a control in a pregnancy study.

The genes are TRBV23-1 and TRBJ2-2; D is possibly TRBD2 (5 bases). TRBV23-1 is placed among ORFs of uncertain function. CDR3 length equals 17 residues. Trimming pared 0 bases from V and 3 bases from J, leaving 14 bases between. As DNA, the CDR3 is TGCGCCAGCAGTCAATCTTCTACGGGAATACACACCGGGGAGCTGTTTTTT. This gives the protein CASSQSSTGIHTGELFF.

In this sample, this clone turned up once. This chain links TRBV6-1 with TRBJ2-7; a weak D match, TRBD2 (7 bases). Deletions cut 7 bases from V and 0 bases from J, with 10 bases between. The CDR3 spans 13 residues. Germline lookup yields CDR1 MNHNS and CDR2 SASEGT. DNA of the CDR3: TGTGCCAGCAAGGGGGGGAGCTCCTACGAGCAGTACTTC. As protein: CASKGGSSYEQYF.

V and J are TRBV15 and TRBJ2-7; weak D call: TRBD2 (6 bases). This CDR3 region has 16 residues. CDR1 is LNHNV and CDR2 is YYDKDF in the germline V gene (reference sequence). Trimming removed 1 base at V and 4 bases at J, with 17 bases between. CDR3 region: CATSRAPGGPGYEQYF. As DNA, the CDR3 is TGTGCCACCAGCAGAGCCCCCGGAGGGCCGGGTTACGAGCAGTACTTC.

The chain is built from TRBV7-2 and TRBJ1-1; TRBD1 might be the D (6 bases). The length of the CDR3 is 13 residues. Germline V lookup: CDR1 SGHTA, CDR2 FQGNSA. V lost 5 bases, J lost 5 bases, and 12 bases lay in between. The CDR3: CASSQTGWTEAFF. The CDR3 region has the DNA TGTGCCAGCAGCCAAACAGGGTGGACTGAAGCTTTCTTT.

The V call is TRBV9, the J call TRBJ1-2; D unresolved. The ends were cut back, 1 base at V and 1 base at J, with 5 bases in the middle. Germline V gene data show CDR1 as SGDLS and CDR2 as YYNGEE. The CDR3 extends over 13 amino acids. CDR3: CASSVSGNYGYTF. CDR3 bases: TGTGCCAGCAGCGTATCCGGTAACTATGGCTACACCTTC. Full variable domain (outside the CDR3, taken from reference TRBV9 and TRBJ1-2): DSGVTQTPKHLITATGQRVTLRCSPRSGDLSVYWYQQSLDQGLQFLIQYYNGEERAKGNILERFSAQQFPDLHSELNLSSLELGDSALYFCASSVSGNYGYTFGSGTRLTVV.

The chain joins TRBV7-9 to TRBJ2-2; D unresolved. The V and J ends lost 5 bases and 6 bases respectively, with 7 bases between them. Germline V CDR1 and CDR2: SEHNR, FQNEAQ (reference sequence). The CDR3 contains 12 residues. The CDR3 sequence: CASSAGPGELFF. As DNA, the CDR3 is TGTGCCAGCAGCGCAGGTCCCGGGGAGCTGTTTTTT.

This chain connects TRBV7-2 to TRBJ2-7; D is possibly TRBD1 (5 bases). V gave up 5 bases and J gave up 0 bases, with 14 bases separating them. This CDR3 comprises 15 residues. CDR1 and CDR2 (germline): SGHTA, FQGNSA. CDR3 nucleotide sequence: TGTGCCAGCAGCAGCAGGGTTTTTAGCTCCTACGAGCAGTACTTC. It specifies CASSSRVFSSYEQYF.

The J gene is TRBJ1-2, the V gene TRBV25-1, with no clear D. The CDR3 runs 12 residues. The V gene lost 6 bases and the J gene lost 4 bases, with 9 bases spanning the gap. From germline, CDR1 is MGHDK and CDR2 SYGVNS. CDR3 region: CASSQQSYGYTF. In nucleotides, the CDR3 is TGTGCCAGCAGCCAACAGAGCTATGGCTACACCTTC.

The V gene is TRBV10-3, the J gene TRBJ2-7, with a weak D call TRBD2 (6 bases). This CDR3 comprises 14 residues. The V end lost 4 bases, the J end lost 7 bases, and 17 bases lay between the germline ends. The germline CDR1 and CDR2 sequences are ENHRY and SYGVKD. CDR3 in amino acids: CAISGPGEGREQYF. The CDR3 nucleotides are TGTGCCATCAGTGGGCCGGGGGAAGGGAGGGAGCAGTACTTC.

J is TRBJ1-2 and V is TRBV9, with D hard to call. Trimming removed 0 bases from V and 3 bases from J, with 6 bases in between. Germline loops: CDR1 SGDLS, CDR2 YYNGEE. This CDR3 spans 13 amino acids. DNA for the CDR3: TGTGCCAGCAGCGTAGCGGGGTACTATGGCTACACCTTC. This codes for CASSVAGYYGYTF.

This chain joins TRBV6-5 and TRBJ1-2; D is undetermined. V lost 2 bases to trimming and J lost 4 bases, with 14 bases between them. There are 15 residues in the CDR3. Germline CDR1 reads MNHEY; CDR2 reads SVGAGI. CDR3 in DNA: TGTGCCAGCAGTTACCTCGGAGGGCAGAGCTATGGCTACACCTTC. Residues: CASSYLGGQSYGYTF.

This chain connects TRBV19 to TRBJ2-7; D perhaps matches TRBD1 (5 bases). The CDR3 consists of 16 residues. The germline CDR1 and CDR2 sequences are LNHDA and SQIVND (reference sequence). V was cut by 5 bases and J by 2 bases, with 19 bases left in between. The CDR3 sequence is CASSDSAGLPAYEQYF. The CDR3 DNA sequence: TGTGCCAGTAGTGATTCGGCAGGGCTACCTGCCTACGAGCAGTACTTC.

The chain couples TRBV29-1 to TRBJ2-7; TRBD1 is a possible D gene (5 bases). V dropped 3 bases and J dropped 3 bases, with 12 bases sitting between them. The germline gives CDR1 SQVTM, CDR2 ANQGSEA. This CDR3 has 13 residues. The CDR3 here is CSVEGQGNYEQYF. DNA of the CDR3: TGCAGCGTTGAGGGCCAGGGCAACTACGAGCAGTACTTC.

The chain has TRBV9 and TRBJ2-1; 11 bases are shared with TRBD2. The CDR3 extends over 16 amino acids. Losses at the gene ends were 1 base for V and 6 bases for J; bases not matched to a gene: 6. Germline-derived CDR1 and CDR2 are SGDLS and YYNGEE. This CDR3 is CASSVTASGGRNEQFF. DNA of the CDR3: TGTGCCAGCAGCGTAACGGCTAGCGGGGGGCGCAATGAGCAGTTCTTC.

The chain has TRBV7-2 and TRBJ1-1, with D perhaps TRBD1 (6 bases). The V gene lost 10 bases and the J gene lost 4 bases, with 19 bases spanning the gap. Germline V lookup: CDR1 SGHTA, CDR2 FQGNSA. CDR3 length: 14 residues. The CDR3 sequence: CATTLTGSGTEAFF. The CDR3 DNA is TGTGCCACCACCCTGACAGGTTCGGGCACTGAAGCTTTCTTT. Combining the CDR3 with reference TRBV7-2 and TRBJ1-1 gives the whole variable domain GAGVSQSPSNKVTEKGKDVELRCDPISGHTALYWYRQSLGQGLEFLIYFQGNSAPDKSGLPSDRFSAERTGGSVSTLTIQRTQQEDSAVYLCATTLTGSGTEAFFGQGTRLTVV.

The gene calls are TRBV10-3 and TRBJ2-3; 7 bases match TRBD1. The germline CDR1 and CDR2 sequences are ENHRY and SYGVKD. The CDR3 is made up of 14 amino acids. The trim removed 9 bases at V and 0 bases at J, leaving 6 bases unmatched. The CDR3 DNA follows: TGTGCCATTAGACAGGGACCCAGCACAGATACGCAGTATTTT. This gives the protein CAIRQGPSTDTQYF.

The gene calls are TRBV2 and TRBJ2-5, with D perhaps TRBD1 (5 bases). The V and J ends lost 4 bases and 2 bases respectively, with 11 bases between them. Germline CDR1 and CDR2: SNHLY and FYNNEI. CDR3 length: 14 amino acids. The CDR3 nucleotides read TGTGCCAGCAGTGTTGTTCAGGGACAAGAGACCCAGTACTTC. The encoded protein is CASSVVQGQETQYF.

This chain uses TRBV19 with TRBJ2-3; a possible D gene is TRBD1 (6 bases). Germline lookup yields CDR1 LNHDA and CDR2 SQIVND (reference sequence). V dropped 2 bases and J dropped 0 bases, with 12 bases sitting between them. The CDR3 sequence is 16 residues long. CDR3 amino acids: CASSIYGGASTDTQYF. CDR3 sequence (DNA): TGTGCCAGTAGTATATATGGGGGCGCCAGCACAGATACGCAGTATTTT.

CDR3 nucleotide sequence: TGCGCCAGCAGCTTATCGGGACAGGGGGCCACTGAAGCTTTCTTT. It yields the protein CASSLSGQGATEAFF. The chain has TRBV5-1 and TRBJ1-1, with 12 bases identical to TRBD1. Germline CDR1 reads SGHRS; CDR2 reads YFSETQ. The V gene end was trimmed by 2 bases and the J gene end by 4 bases; junction bases not matched to a gene: 3. The CDR3 spans 15 residues. The full variable domain, with the rest looked up from reference TRBV5-1 and TRBJ1-1, is KAGVTQTPRYLIKTRGQQVTLSCSPISGHRSVSWYQQTPGQGLQFLFEYFSETQRNKGNFPGRFSGRQFSNSRSEMNVSTLELGDSALYLCASSLSGQGATEAFFGQGTRLTVV.

The rearrangement links TRBV5-6 to TRBJ2-3; D is uncertain. The CDR3 runs to 15 residues. The germline CDR1 and CDR2 sequences are SGHDT and YYEEEE. The ends were cut back, 1 base at V and 1 base at J, with 10 bases in the middle. The CDR3 region is CASSLRVFGTDTQYF. The CDR3 DNA sequence: TGTGCCAGCAGCTTGCGGGTTTTCGGCACAGATACGCAGTATTTT.

The V gene is TRBV4-2, the J gene TRBJ2-5, with TRBD2 matching 13 bases. CDR3 length: 19 residues. Germline values: CDR1 LGHNA, CDR2 YNFKEQ. J lost 5 bases, V lost 0 bases, and 12 bases had no gene match. The CDR3 region is CASSQDLRTSGRAWETQYF. In DNA form, the CDR3 reads TGTGCCAGCAGCCAAGATTTGAGAACTAGCGGGAGGGCTTGGGAGACCCAGTACTTC.

The J gene is TRBJ2-5, the V gene TRBV19; TRBD2 might be the D (6 bases). The CDR3 covers 11 residues. Germline V CDR1 and CDR2: LNHDA, SQIVND (reference sequence). V was clipped by 5 bases and J by 5 bases, with 6 bases between them. In DNA, the CDR3 is TGTGCCAGTAGTGGGGGGGAGACCCAGTACTTC. Translation gives CASSGGETQYF.

The sample holds a few counts of this clone. Other DNA variants within this sample encode the same CDR3. V and J are TRBV6-6 and TRBJ2-7; perhaps TRBD1 as D (6 bases). Looked up from germline, CDR1 is MNHNY and CDR2 is SVGAGI (reference sequence). Trimming cost V 7 bases and J 2 bases, with 12 bases left between them. This CDR3 is 13 amino acids long. The CDR3 nucleotides are TGTGCCAGCACCCCCGGGACAACCTACGAGCAGTACTTC. Protein product: CASTPGTTYEQYF.

The chain carries TRBV15 and TRBJ2-1, with D possibly being TRBD1 (6 bases). The germline CDR1 and CDR2 sequences are LNHNV and YYDKDF (reference sequence). V gave up 8 bases and J gave up 6 bases, with 14 bases separating them. This CDR3 has 13 residues. CDR3 coding DNA: TGTGCCACCGGCAACAGGGATCGCAATGAGCAGTTCTTC. It yields the protein CATGNRDRNEQFF.

The rearrangement uses TRBV6-6 and TRBJ1-1; 12 bases are a match to TRBD1. After removal of 7 bases from V and 4 bases from J, the junction contained 10 bases not matched to a gene. CDR1 is MNHNY, CDR2 SVGAGI, per germline (reference sequence). CDR3 length equals 16 residues. Here the CDR3 reads CASTPGTGGTSTEAFF. The CDR3 bases are TGTGCCAGCACACCCGGGACAGGGGGCACGAGCACTGAAGCTTTCTTT.

The J gene is TRBJ1-1, the V gene TRBV7-9, with D unclear. Germline lookup yields CDR1 SEHNR and CDR2 FQNEAQ (reference sequence). V lost 2 bases and J lost 3, with 7 bases in between. The CDR3 runs to 13 residues. The CDR3 coding sequence is TGTGCCAGCAGCTTATCCCGGGACACTGAAGCTTTCTTT. Amino acids: CASSLSRDTEAFF.

The V and J genes are TRBV13 and TRBJ1-2, with TRBD1 matching 9 bases. After removal of 7 bases from V and 7 bases from J, the junction contained 16 bases not matched to a gene. CDR3 length equals 16 residues. The germline CDR1 and CDR2 sequences are PRHDT and FYEKMQ (reference sequence). CDR3 in DNA: TGTGCCAGCACCGGTTCGGGACAGGGCCTGGTTGCTGGCTACACCTTC. Amino acid sequence: CASTGSGQGLVAGYTF.

This clone occurred once. The CDR3 protein is CASSFDSSGANVLTF. As DNA, the CDR3 is TGCGCCAGCAGCTTCGACTCCTCTGGGGCCAACGTCCTGACTTTC. The rearrangement joins TRBV5-1 to TRBJ2-6; D is unclear. Germline CDR1 is SGHRS and CDR2 is YFSETQ. The CDR3 runs 15 residues. V was trimmed by 2 bases and J by 0 bases, leaving 6 bases between them.

The V gene is TRBV6-1, the J gene TRBJ2-7, with D possibly matching TRBD1 (6 bases). Trimming removed 6 bases from V and 2 bases from J, with 17 bases in between. Germline V lookup: CDR1 MNHNS, CDR2 SASEGT. The CDR3 totals 15 residues. The CDR3 is CASRRQESNTYEQYF. The CDR3 DNA is TGTGCCAGCAGAAGACAGGAGTCCAATACCTACGAGCAGTACTTC.

The chain carries TRBV7-2 and TRBJ2-2, with D perhaps matching TRBD2 (6 bases). V lost 5 bases, J lost 1 base, and 17 bases lay in between. Looked up from germline, CDR1 is SGHTA and CDR2 is FQGNSA. The CDR3 runs to 17 residues. The CDR3 region is CASSNPGLALNTGELFF. CDR3 DNA sequence: TGTGCCAGCAGCAACCCGGGGCTAGCGCTGAACACCGGGGAGCTGTTTTTT.

This sequence joins TRBV5-1 and TRBJ2-4, with a tentative D call TRBD2 (6 bases). Germline-derived CDR1 and CDR2 are SGHRS and YFSETQ. The CDR3 sequence is 14 residues long. With 6 bases removed from V and 5 bases from J, the gap between germline ends came to 15 bases. CDR3 sequence (DNA): TGCGCCAGCAATTGGGGAGGTCGGGAAAACATTCAGTACTTC. As protein: CASNWGGRENIQYF.

CDR3 bases: TGTGCCAGCAGTTACTCCGCCAGGGCCGCCTACGAGCAGTACTTC. It is translated as CASSYSARAAYEQYF. The V call is TRBV6-5, the J call TRBJ2-7, with D maybe TRBD1 (5 bases). Trimming removed 0 bases from V and 2 bases from J, with 11 bases in between. The CDR3 length is 15 residues. CDR1 is MNHEY and CDR2 is SVGAGI in the germline V gene.